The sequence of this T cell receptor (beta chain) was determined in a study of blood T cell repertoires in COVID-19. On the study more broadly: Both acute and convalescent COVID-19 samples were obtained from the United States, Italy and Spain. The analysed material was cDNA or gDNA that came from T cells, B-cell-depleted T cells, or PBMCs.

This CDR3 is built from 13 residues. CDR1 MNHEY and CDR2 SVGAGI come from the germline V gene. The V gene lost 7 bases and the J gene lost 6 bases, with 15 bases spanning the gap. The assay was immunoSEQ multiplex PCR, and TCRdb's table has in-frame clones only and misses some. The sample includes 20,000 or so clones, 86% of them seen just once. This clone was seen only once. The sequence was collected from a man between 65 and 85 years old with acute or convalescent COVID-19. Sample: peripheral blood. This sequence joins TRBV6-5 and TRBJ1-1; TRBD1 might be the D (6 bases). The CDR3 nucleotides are TGTGCCAGCATTGGCAGGGGTGTACCTGAAGCTTTCTTT. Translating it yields CASIGRGVPEAFF.